The 26 T cell receptor beta chains below come from one sample, sequenced in a study of T cell responses to AZD1222 COVID-19 vaccine. The table came from immunoSEQ multiplex PCR; TCRdb's copy has only in-frame clones and leaves some out. The sample has about 120,000 clones, about 89% seen once. The material was peripheral blood, obtained on day 0 of AZD1222 vaccination. The receptor set was obtained from an adult in good health.

The V call is TRBV29-1, the J call TRBJ2-5; 8 nucleotides line up with TRBD1. There are 14 residues in the CDR3. The germline V gene has CDR1 SQVTM and CDR2 ANQGSEA. Trimming at V came to 6 bases and at J to 2 bases, leaving 8 bases not matched to a gene. The CDR3 DNA reads TGCAGCGTGGCAGGGGGCCCCCCGCAAGAGACCCAGTACTTC. It specifies CSVAGGPPQETQYF. The whole variable domain, remainder taken from reference TRBV29-1 and TRBJ2-5, is SAVISQKPSRDICQRGTSLTIQCQVDSQVTMMFWYRQQPGQSLTLIATANQGSEATYESGFVIDKFPISRPNLTFSTLTVSNMSPEDSSIYLCSVAGGPPQETQYFGPGTRLLVL.

The chain employs TRBV5-1 and TRBJ2-7, with D maybe TRBD2 (6 bases). The CDR3 has 15 residues. Trimming took 0 bases from V and 3 from J, leaving 13 bases between them. Germline-derived CDR1 and CDR2 are SGHRS and YFSETQ. The CDR3 region has the DNA TGCGCCAGCAGCTTGGAGGAGGGAAACATCTACGAGCAGTACTTC. As protein: CASSLEEGNIYEQYF. Full variable domain (remainder filled in from reference TRBV5-1 and TRBJ2-7): KAGVTQTPRYLIKTRGQQVTLSCSPISGHRSVSWYQQTPGQGLQFLFEYFSETQRNKGNFPGRFSGRQFSNSRSEMNVSTLELGDSALYLCASSLEEGNIYEQYFGPGTRLTVT.

The CDR3 is CASRWGSKGEKLFF. CDR3 nucleotide sequence: TGTGCCAGCAGGTGGGGCAGCAAGGGGGAAAAACTGTTTTTT. The rearrangement links TRBV28 to TRBJ1-4, with D perhaps matching TRBD1 (5 bases). Trimming left V 6 bases short and J 8 bases short, with 16 bases between. Germline V lookup: CDR1 MDHEN, CDR2 SYDVKM. This CDR3 contains 14 residues.

This clone was detected only a few times. The V and J genes are TRBV13 and TRBJ1-2; weak D call: TRBD1 (6 bases). Germline V lookup: CDR1 PRHDT, CDR2 FYEKMQ (reference sequence). The CDR3 length is 13 residues. V was pared by 4 bases and J by 6 bases, with 12 bases between. The CDR3 coding sequence is TGTGCCAGCAGCTCTCGGGGGGCTGATGGCTACACCTTC. This codes for CASSSRGADGYTF.

This chain joins TRBV11-2 and TRBJ2-7, with 10 bases identical to TRBD2. From germline, CDR1 is SGHAT and CDR2 FQNNGV. The CDR3 extends over 15 amino acids. Unmatched junction bases numbered 4, after V lost 4 bases and J lost 1 base. The CDR3 coding sequence is TGTGCCAGCAGCTCCGGACTAGCGGCGTCCTACGAGCAGTACTTC. It codes for CASSSGLAASYEQYF.

This clone was found once. V gene TRBV20-1 combines with J gene TRBJ2-1; 8 bases match TRBD2. J gave up 4 bases and V 3 bases, and 8 bases lay outside the gene matches. The CDR3 is made up of 15 amino acids. The germline gives CDR1 DFQATT, CDR2 SNEGSKA (reference sequence). CDR3 sequence: CSASQAGDRYNEQFF. CDR3 bases: TGCAGTGCTAGTCAAGCGGGAGACAGGTACAATGAGCAGTTCTTC.

V usage is TRBV3-1 (or the pseudogene TRBV3-2) and J usage is TRBJ1-2, with 10 bases identical to TRBD1. The CDR3 spans 14 residues. V was pared by 4 bases and J by 7 bases, with 6 bases of the junction left unmatched. Per the germline V gene, CDR1 is LGHDT and CDR2 is YNNKEL (reference sequence). Here the CDR3 DNA reads TGTGCCAGCAGCCGCCTGGACAGGGGGGGTGGCTACACCTTC. Its translation: CASSRLDRGGGYTF.

This chain links TRBV28 with TRBJ1-1; no clear D. Trimming pared 8 bases from V and 3 bases from J, leaving 10 bases between. CDR1 and CDR2 (germline): MDHEN, SYDVKM. The length of the CDR3 is 12 residues. This CDR3 reads CASRDLDTEAFF. CDR3 DNA sequence: TGTGCCAGCCGTGACCTGGACACTGAAGCTTTCTTT.

The chain uses TRBV7-9 and TRBJ1-1; TRBD1 agrees at 9 bases. The CDR3 loop spans 15 amino acids. Germline CDR1 SEHNR, CDR2 FQNEAQ (reference sequence). Trimming removed 2 bases from V and 4 bases from J; junction bases left unmatched: 5. CDR3 nucleotide sequence: TGTGCCAGCAGCTTAACCGGGACAGGGCCCACTGAAGCTTTCTTT. Translated, it gives CASSLTGTGPTEAFF.

This chain connects TRBV5-1 to TRBJ2-1; D is possibly TRBD2 (5 bases). This CDR3 contains 15 residues. The germline CDR1 and CDR2 sequences are SGHRS and YFSETQ. Trimming removed 1 base at V and 5 bases at J, with 13 bases between. This CDR3 reads CASSLHGSADNEQFF. CDR3 bases: TGCGCCAGCAGCTTGCATGGTAGCGCCGACAATGAGCAGTTCTTC.

This chain links TRBV19 with TRBJ1-1; no firm D call. The CDR3 contains 16 residues. CDR1 and CDR2 from the germline V gene are LNHDA and SQIVND (reference sequence). Trimming shortened V by 3 bases and J by 5 bases, and 19 bases separated the two germline ends. The CDR3 sequence: CASSMRSGASRTEAFF. The CDR3 nucleotides read TGTGCCAGTAGTATGAGGTCAGGAGCTAGTAGGACTGAAGCTTTCTTT.

The table lists this clone with a few counts. V is TRBV30 and J is TRBJ1-2; no clear D. Trimming removed 3 bases from V and 8 bases from J, with 19 bases in between. The CDR3 has 14 residues. Germline CDR1 is GTSNPN and CDR2 is SVGIG (reference sequence). The CDR3 loop is CAWSNPLRAIGYTF. CDR3 sequence (DNA): TGTGCCTGGAGCAACCCTTTAAGGGCGATAGGCTACACCTTC.

The chain is built from TRBV4-1 and TRBJ2-7; D uncertain. The germline V gene encodes CDR1 MGHRA and CDR2 YSYEKL. The CDR3 has 13 amino acids. Deletions cut 0 bases from V and 3 bases from J, with 6 bases between. The CDR3, as DNA: TGCGCCAGCAGCCAAGAACGGAGCTACGAGCAGTACTTC. Translated, it gives CASSQERSYEQYF.

The gene calls are TRBV19 and TRBJ1-1, with 10 bases matching TRBD1. Germline CDR1 is LNHDA and CDR2 is SQIVND (reference sequence). V shed 7 bases, J shed 3 bases, and the junction held 8 bases outside the gene matches. The CDR3 totals 15 residues. The CDR3, as DNA: TGTGCCAGTAAGGGACAGGGGTATGGATACACTGAAGCTTTCTTT. It codes for CASKGQGYGYTEAFF.

The V call is TRBV19, the J call TRBJ1-2, with unresolved D. The CDR3 consists of 15 residues. Germline V lookup: CDR1 LNHDA, CDR2 SQIVND (reference sequence). V lost 4 bases and J lost 2, with 14 bases in between. The CDR3 region is CASSTSPNRNYGYTF. The CDR3 DNA follows: TGTGCCAGTAGTACGTCCCCTAATAGAAACTATGGCTACACCTTC.

The V and J genes are TRBV14 and TRBJ2-3; no reliable D call. The germline gives CDR1 SGHDN, CDR2 FVKESK. This CDR3 has 16 amino acids. Trimming cost V 2 bases and J 2 bases, with 14 bases left between them. The CDR3 DNA is TGTGCCAGCAGCCAACACCCATTAACTTTCACAGATACGCAGTATTTT. This codes for CASSQHPLTFTDTQYF.

This chain uses TRBV7-2 with TRBJ2-4, with D possibly TRBD2 on 6 matching bases. Germline V gene sequence: CDR1 SGHTA, CDR2 FQGNSA. The germline V and J ends were trimmed by 1 base and 6 bases, with 10 bases remaining between them. The CDR3 is 14 residues long. CDR3 nucleotides: TGTGCCAGCAGCTTAGTGGTCGGGGGAAACATTCAGTACTTC. Translation: CASSLVVGGNIQYF.

The chain couples TRBV30 to TRBJ1-1; D is ambiguous. V lost 0 bases and J 11 bases, leaving 16 bases between the germline ends. The CDR3 is 13 amino acids. Germline V gives CDR1 GTSNPN, CDR2 SVGIG (reference sequence). CDR3 region: CAWSVQGRSFAFF. CDR3 coding DNA: TGTGCCTGGAGTGTACAAGGACGGTCTTTCGCTTTCTTT. The whole variable domain, remainder taken from reference TRBV30 and TRBJ1-1, is SQTIHQWPATLVQPVGSPLSLECTVEGTSNPNLYWYRQAAGRGLQLLFYSVGIGQISSEVPQNLSASRPQDRQFILSSKKLLLSDSGFYLCAWSVQGRSFAFFGQGTRLTVV.

The J gene is TRBJ2-1, the V gene TRBV3-1 (or the pseudogene TRBV3-2); D gene unclear. The ends were cut back, 4 bases at V and 0 bases at J, with 10 bases in the middle. The germline V gene encodes CDR1 LGHDT and CDR2 YNNKEL (reference sequence). This CDR3 spans 15 amino acids. The CDR3 DNA follows: TGTGCCAGCAGCCTTCGATCGAGCTCCTACAATGAGCAGTTCTTC. Protein product: CASSLRSSSYNEQFF.

The chain has TRBV27 and TRBJ1-5; 10 bases are shared with TRBD1. The trim removed 3 bases at V and 7 bases at J, leaving 3 bases unmatched. CDR3 size: 14 residues. The germline V gene encodes CDR1 MNHEY and CDR2 SMNVEV (reference sequence). CDR3 amino acids: CASSLTGGGQPQHF. The CDR3 DNA follows: TGTGCCAGCAGTTTGACAGGGGGCGGGCAGCCCCAGCATTTT.

This sequence joins TRBV5-6 and TRBJ2-7; possibly TRBD1 for D (6 bases). V shed 3 bases and J shed 3 bases, with 10 bases lying between them. In germline, CDR1 is SGHDT, CDR2 YYEEEE. The CDR3 covers 13 residues. This CDR3 is CASSSHRDYEQYF. Written as DNA, the CDR3 is TGTGCCAGCAGCTCCCACAGGGACTACGAGCAGTACTTC.

J is TRBJ2-5 and V is TRBV5-1, with 14 bases fitting TRBD2. The CDR3 loop spans 17 amino acids. The V gene's germline CDR1 is SGHRS and CDR2 YFSETQ. Germline trimming cut 1 base from V and 5 bases from J; bases unmatched to any gene: 7. The CDR3 nucleotides are TGCGCCAGCAGCTTGAGGGGACTAGCGGGAGTAACGGAGACCCAGTACTTC. Translated, it gives CASSLRGLAGVTETQYF.

The V and J genes are TRBV14 and TRBJ2-5; D remains ambiguous. The CDR3 has 16 amino acids. Germline-derived CDR1 and CDR2 are SGHDN and FVKESK. V lost 1 base to trimming and J lost 2 bases, with 14 bases between them. CDR3 DNA: TGTGCCAGCAGCCAAGTAGTTGCGGTTAAACAAGAGACCCAGTACTTC. Protein sequence: CASSQVVAVKQETQYF.

The chain uses TRBV6-5 and TRBJ1-1; D gene uncertain. The CDR3 runs 13 residues. The V gene's germline CDR1 is MNHEY and CDR2 SVGAGI. Trimming cost V 8 bases and J 1 base, with 11 bases left between them. CDR3 DNA: TGTGCCAGCGGGAATCTGCCGAACACTGAAGCTTTCTTT. Protein product: CASGNLPNTEAFF.

The chain joins TRBV2 to TRBJ1-2, with D possibly matching TRBD1 (5 bases). Trimming removed 5 bases at V and 9 bases at J, with 13 bases between. Germline assignment: CDR1 SNHLY and CDR2 FYNNEI. The CDR3 has 12 amino acids. CDR3 amino acids: CASSQSDRSYTF. The CDR3 region has the DNA TGTGCCAGCAGTCAATCCGACAGAAGCTACACCTTC.

The V call is TRBV27, the J call TRBJ1-4; D call uncertain. Germline V CDR1 and CDR2: MNHEY, SMNVEV (reference sequence). Trimming shortened V by 5 bases and J by 4 bases, and 11 bases separated the two germline ends. This CDR3 contains 14 residues. The CDR3: CASSPPGLNEKLFF. The CDR3 bases are TGTGCCAGCAGTCCCCCCGGCCTTAATGAAAAACTGTTTTTT.